This T cell receptor beta chain was observed in a study of T-cell memory formation after mild COVID-19 (dated by TCRdb to 2020 to 2022). Context from the whole study: TCR sequence clusters from the two donors were found to be largely donor specific. Two young, previously healthy adult volunteers made up the cohort, one male and one female. In two donors, T-cell clones that expanded and contracted after mild COVID-19 were tracked by sequencing TCRalpha and TCRbeta repertoires over time.

As regards this clonotype: It lacks a known antigen. No qualities accompany the bases; no much larger clone lies one base away.

The run used an Illumina NovaSeq 6000. cDNA libraries for TCRalpha and TCRbeta were prepared by 5'RACE using constant-segment primers, with sample barcodes and unique molecular identifiers added. RNA was extracted from every sample with Trizol reagent. The libraries were amplified in two PCR steps, and the second step added a second sample barcode and Illumina TruSeq adapters. Libraries were sequenced on an Illumina NovaSeq with 2 x 150 bp paired-end reads. The source study handled its data this way. The reads were demultiplexed and collapsed into UMI-guided consensus sequences using migec v1.2.7. Using mixcr v2.1.11, the UMI consensuses were aligned to TRA and TRB V and J templates and assembled into clonotypes. A clonotype was counted as expanded or contracted only if both edgeR and NoisET called the change significant, with noise models trained on biological replicates. For edgeR calls, a false discovery rate-adjusted p below 0.01 and a log2 fold-change threshold of 1 were applied. As an exploratory analysis of dynamics, PCA with hierarchical clustering was applied to max-normalized trajectories of the 1000 most abundant clonotypes. The CD4 or CD8 phenotype of responding clones was assigned using the separately sequenced CD4+ and CD8+ repertoires. Through fastp at Q25 and MiXCR, TCRdb rebuilt clones from the public reads, retaining in-frame beta chains. Rows with one shared CDR3 protein collapse into an entry with the most common genes and DNA. TCRdb, not the original authors, processed these V and J calls. The sample contains tens of thousands of distinct CDR3 sequences, 7.3% of them found a single time. Approximately 1.5% of the sample comes from the top ten.

Paper-wide results and their limitations: The study included only a couple of mild cases, and larger cohorts that include severe cases with pre-infection samples were judged to be necessary. From day 15 to 85, contracting clones showed balanced CD4/CD8 phenotypes, whereas a second wave of clones that expanded from day 15 to 37 leaned towards CD4+. The detection of some responding clones in pre-infection memory suggests that pre-existing cross-reactive memory T cells joined the SARS-CoV-2 response. Contracting CD4+ clones appeared mostly in the CM and EM memory subsets, whereas CD8+ clones were enriched in EMRA. The second-wave clones that peaked on day 37 were not confirmed to be SARS-CoV-2 specific.

Ficoll-Paque density gradient centrifugation was the method used to isolate PBMCs. CDR3 length: 15 amino acids, cysteine to phenylalanine. The entry retains the CDR3 DNA only, 45 bases that are in frame from base 1. For this chain, trimming is 2 bases at the V end and 1 base at the J end, and the number of junction bases without a gene match is 0. CDR1 and CDR2 are drawn from the germline V gene (reference sequence): MNHNY, SVGAGI. Material: PBMCs or a T cell subset sorted from them (not recorded which). The rearrangement combines TRBV6-6 with TRBJ2-2; 8 of the junction bases match TRBD1. The sequence derives from a man aged 18 to 29 who had mild COVID-19 (a few samples of this study predate the infection). The sample titles of this study are shuffled in the database, so cell type and time point are left out; the donor was told from shared clones. The CDR3 amino acid sequence is: CASSYGTGNTGELFF. In nucleotides, the sequence is TGTGCCAGCAGTTACGGGACAGGGAACACCGGGGAGCTGTTTTTT.